The T cell receptor beta chain under discussion was sequenced for a study of neurological immune-mediated disorders. Germline CDR1 reads KGHDR; CDR2 reads SFDVKD. The CDR3 runs 15 residues. V gave up 3 bases and J gave up 1 base, with 8 bases separating them. There are many counts of this clonotype. A single record per CDR3 protein comes from TCRdb applying MiXCR to the 5' RACE reads. The data show under 80,000 distinct CDR3 sequences, about 4% seen once. The clonotype comes from a man between 25 and 39 years old with multiple sclerosis. The chain employs TRBV24-1 and TRBJ2-2; weak D call: TRBD1 (6 bases). Sequencing was done on a sample of PBMCs. This CDR3 is CATSDTRGNTGELFF. In DNA, the CDR3 is TGTGCCACCAGTGATACCAGGGGGAACACCGGGGAGCTGTTTTTT.